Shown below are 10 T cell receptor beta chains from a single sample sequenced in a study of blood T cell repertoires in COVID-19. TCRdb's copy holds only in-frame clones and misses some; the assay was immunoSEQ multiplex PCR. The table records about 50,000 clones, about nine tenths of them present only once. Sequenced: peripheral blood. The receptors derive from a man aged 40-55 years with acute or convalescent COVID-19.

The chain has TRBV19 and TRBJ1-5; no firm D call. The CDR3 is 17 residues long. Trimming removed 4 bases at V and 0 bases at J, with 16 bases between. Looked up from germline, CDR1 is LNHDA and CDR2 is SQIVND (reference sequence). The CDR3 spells CASSNYFVEYSNQPQHF. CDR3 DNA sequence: TGTGCCAGTAGTAACTACTTTGTGGAGTATAGCAATCAGCCCCAGCATTTT. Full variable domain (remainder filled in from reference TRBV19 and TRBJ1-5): DGGITQSPKYLFRKEGQNVTLSCEQNLNHDAMYWYRQDPGQGLRLIYYSQIVNDFQKGDIAEGYSVSREKKESFPLTVTSAQKNPTAFYLCASSNYFVEYSNQPQHFGDGTRLSIL.

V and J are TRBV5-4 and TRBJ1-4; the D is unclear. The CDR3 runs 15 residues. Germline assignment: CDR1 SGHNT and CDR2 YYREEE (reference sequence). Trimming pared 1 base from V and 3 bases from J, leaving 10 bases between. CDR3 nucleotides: TGTGCCAGCAGCTTGACGCGGGAGCCTAATGAAAAACTGTTTTTT. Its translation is CASSLTREPNEKLFF. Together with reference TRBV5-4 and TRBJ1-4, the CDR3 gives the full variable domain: ETGVTQSPTHLIKTRGQQVTLRCSSQSGHNTVSWYQQALGQGPQFIFQYYREEENGRGNFPPRFSGLQFPNYSSELNVNALELDDSALYLCASSLTREPNEKLFFGSGTQLSVL.

CDR3 loop: CASSLGQDNNYGYTF. As DNA, the CDR3 is TGTGCCAGCAGCTTAGGTCAGGACAATAACTATGGCTACACCTTC. This chain connects TRBV11-3 to TRBJ1-2; a weak D match, TRBD1 (5 bases). Trimming took 1 base from V and 1 from J, leaving 10 bases between them. The CDR3 sequence is 15 residues long. From germline, CDR1 is SGHNT and CDR2 YENEEA. The variable domain in full, with the rest retrieved from reference TRBV11-3 and TRBJ1-2, is EAGVVQSPRYKIIEKKQPVAFWCNPISGHNTLYWYLQNLGQGPELLIRYENEEAVDDSQLPKDRFSAERLKGVDSTLKIQPAELGDSAVYLCASSLGQDNNYGYTFGSGTRLTVV.

CDR3 bases: TGTGCCAGCTCACTCCTGGACAGGGAAGGGGAAAAACTGTTTTTT. Translating gives CASSLLDREGEKLFF. The V call is TRBV18, the J call TRBJ1-4, with 8 bases matching TRBD1. The V gene's germline CDR1 is KGHSH and CDR2 LQKENI. This CDR3 comprises 15 residues. V trimming: 4 bases; J trimming: 8 bases; junction bases outside the gene matches: 9.

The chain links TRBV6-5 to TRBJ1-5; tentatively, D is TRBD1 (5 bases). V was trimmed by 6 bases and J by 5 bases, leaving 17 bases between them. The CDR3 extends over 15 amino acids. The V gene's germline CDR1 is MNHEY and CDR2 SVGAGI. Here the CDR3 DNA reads TGTGCCAGCAGGCTACCAGTTGCGGGGGATCAGCCCCAGCATTTT. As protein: CASRLPVAGDQPQHF.

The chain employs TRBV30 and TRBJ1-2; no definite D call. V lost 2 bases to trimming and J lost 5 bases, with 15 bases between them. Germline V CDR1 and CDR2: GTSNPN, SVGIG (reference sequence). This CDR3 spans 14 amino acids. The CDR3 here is CAWSWSATSYGYTF. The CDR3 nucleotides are TGTGCCTGGAGTTGGTCCGCTACCTCTTATGGCTACACCTTC.

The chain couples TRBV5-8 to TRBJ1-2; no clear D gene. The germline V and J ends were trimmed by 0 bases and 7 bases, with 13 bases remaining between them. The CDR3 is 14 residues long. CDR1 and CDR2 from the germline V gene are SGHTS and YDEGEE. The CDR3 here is CASSLGRRLSGYTF. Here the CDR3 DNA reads TGTGCCAGCAGCTTGGGTAGGAGACTCTCTGGCTACACCTTC.

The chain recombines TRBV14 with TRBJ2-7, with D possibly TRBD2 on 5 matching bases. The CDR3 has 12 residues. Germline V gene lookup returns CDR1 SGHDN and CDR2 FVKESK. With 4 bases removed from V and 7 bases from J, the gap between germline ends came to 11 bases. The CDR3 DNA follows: TGTGCCAGCAGCCGACTAAACGGGGAGCAGTACTTC. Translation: CASSRLNGEQYF.

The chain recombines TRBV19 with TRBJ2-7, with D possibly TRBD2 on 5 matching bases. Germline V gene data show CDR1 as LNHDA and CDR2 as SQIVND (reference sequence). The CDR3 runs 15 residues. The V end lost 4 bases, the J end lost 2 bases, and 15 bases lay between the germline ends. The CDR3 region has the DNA TGTGCCAGTAGTAAGGACTCAATAAATACCTACGAGCAGTACTTC. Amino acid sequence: CASSKDSINTYEQYF. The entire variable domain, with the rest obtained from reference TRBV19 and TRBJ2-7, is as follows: DGGITQSPKYLFRKEGQNVTLSCEQNLNHDAMYWYRQDPGQGLRLIYYSQIVNDFQKGDIAEGYSVSREKKESFPLTVTSAQKNPTAFYLCASSKDSINTYEQYFGPGTRLTVT.

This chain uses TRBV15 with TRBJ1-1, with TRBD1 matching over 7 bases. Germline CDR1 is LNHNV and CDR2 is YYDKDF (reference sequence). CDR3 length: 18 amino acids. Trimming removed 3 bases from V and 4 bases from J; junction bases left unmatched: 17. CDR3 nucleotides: TGTGCCACCAGCAGGGATCAACAGACAGGGCGTCCTTTCACTGAAGCTTTCTTT. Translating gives CATSRDQQTGRPFTEAFF. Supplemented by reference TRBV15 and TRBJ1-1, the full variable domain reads DAMVIQNPRYQVTQFGKPVTLSCSQTLNHNVMYWYQQKSSQAPKLLFHYYDKDFNNEADTPDNFQSRRPNTSFCFLDIRSPGLGDTAMYLCATSRDQQTGRPFTEAFFGQGTRLTVV.